This TCR beta chain was observed in a study of blood T cells in healthy people across ages. A second PCR of 7 to 11 cycles used a sample-barcoded 5' primer and a J-beta primer mix. Researchers report that each sample yielded at least 2.5 million CDR3-containing paired-end reads. A single record per CDR3 protein comes from TCRdb applying MiXCR to the 5' RACE reads. Of roughly 730,000 distinct CDR3 sequences listed, 56% are singletons. Each sample used at least 6 million PBMCs. The CDR3 is 13 amino acids. V was cut by 5 bases and J by 6 bases, with 13 bases left in between. The germline V gene encodes CDR1 MNHEY and CDR2 SVGEGT.

The source is a man aged 35 to 55 in good health. The V call is TRBV6-2 or TRBV6-3, the J call TRBJ1-2, with unresolved D. Sequenced material: blood. CDR3 in DNA: TGTGCCAGCAGTGACCCAACACGGGATGGCTACACCTTC. This translates into CASSDPTRDGYTF.